These 8 T cell receptor beta chains share one sample of origin, sequenced in a study of T cells in Graves' hyperthyroidism and ophthalmopathy. Amplification yielded TCR beta CDR3 regions, with RNA transcripts as the source. The study used the HTBI primer set for a first-round RT-PCR of the TCR CDR3. TCRdb reprocessed the multiplex PCR reads with MiXCR, giving one entry per CDR3 protein. Of 360,000 or so distinct CDR3 sequences listed, over 15% are singletons. The sample consisted of blood. The receptor set was obtained from a young woman with Graves' hyperthyroidism.

This clonotype has more than one count but fewer than ten. The chain combines TRBV4-1 with TRBJ1-2, with D possibly TRBD1 on 5 matching bases. Germline-derived CDR1 and CDR2 are MGHRA and YSYEKL. V was pared by 3 bases and J by 2 bases, with 10 bases between. The CDR3 covers 14 residues. In DNA form, the CDR3 reads TGCGCCAGCAGCCAGGGCAGGGTAAACTATGGCTACACCTTC. It codes for CASSQGRVNYGYTF.

The rearrangement links TRBV7-8 to TRBJ1-2; D unclear. V lost 7 bases to trimming and J lost 4 bases, with 19 bases between them. CDR3 size: 15 residues. Germline lookup yields CDR1 SGHVS and CDR2 FQNEAQ. The CDR3 is CASTLAETGSYGYTF. The CDR3 DNA reads TGTGCCAGCACCCTAGCGGAAACGGGATCCTATGGCTACACCTTC.

This clonotype was seen a few times. V is TRBV6-2 or TRBV6-3 and J is TRBJ2-6; 7 bases agree with TRBD1. Germline V gene lookup returns CDR1 MNHEY and CDR2 SVGEGT. V was clipped by 2 bases and J by 0 bases; unmatched bases: 7. The length of the CDR3 is 18 residues. CDR3 sequence reads: CASSYGARGSSGANVLTF. For the CDR3, the DNA is TGTGCCAGCAGTTACGGGGCCAGGGGGTCCTCTGGGGCCAACGTCCTGACTTTC.

The chain uses TRBV12-3 or TRBV12-4 and TRBJ2-5; 11 positions agree with TRBD1. V was clipped by 5 bases and J by 2 bases; unmatched bases: 4. The CDR3 is made up of 15 amino acids. DNA of the CDR3: TGTGCCAGCAGTCCGGGACAGGGGGGGCAAGAGACCCAGTACTTC. Translated: CASSPGQGGQETQYF.

At least ten counts were recorded for this clonotype. The chain joins TRBV29-1 to TRBJ1-2, with a tentative D call TRBD1 (5 bases). This CDR3 is built from 13 residues. Germline V gives CDR1 SQVTM, CDR2 ANQGSEA. Trimming stripped 5 bases from V and 0 bases from J, with 10 bases between. This CDR3 is CSVRGQANYGYTF. The DNA of the CDR3 is TGCAGCGTTAGAGGACAAGCTAACTATGGCTACACCTTC.

This clonotype was found many times. This rearrangement joins TRBV7-2 to TRBJ2-7; no clear D gene. The CDR3 is 14 residues long. The ends were cut back, 2 bases at V and 3 bases at J, with 11 bases in the middle. Germline CDR1 is SGHTA and CDR2 is FQGNSA. This CDR3 reads CASSLPNSRYEQYF. The CDR3 DNA reads as TGTGCCAGCAGCTTACCGAATTCGCGCTACGAGCAGTACTTC.

This clonotype has ten or more counts. This chain links TRBV30 with TRBJ1-1; a weak D match, TRBD1 (5 bases). V shed 3 bases and J shed 5 bases, with 10 bases lying between them. The CDR3 is made up of 12 amino acids. Germline values: CDR1 GTSNPN, CDR2 SVGIG (reference sequence). The CDR3 sequence: CAWRTEFTEAFF. The CDR3 DNA sequence: TGTGCCTGGAGGACAGAGTTTACTGAAGCTTTCTTT.

This clonotype appeared many times. The CDR3 sequence: CASSPGVRGTTYEQYF. For the CDR3, the DNA is TGTGCCAGCAGTCCAGGGGTGCGGGGCACGACCTACGAGCAGTACTTC. J is TRBJ2-7 and V is TRBV11-1; D assignment may be TRBD1 or TRBD2 (6 bases each). Germline CDR1 and CDR2: SGHAT and FQDESV (reference sequence). V was clipped by 6 bases and J by 2 bases, with 20 bases between them. The CDR3 length is 16 residues.